The clone carrying this TCR beta chain was observed a single time. Antigen unknown. The data stem from a study of OX40 agonist ivuxolimab in advanced cancers. Study details: The study gave patients intravenous ivuxolimab at 0.01 to 10 mg/kg every 2 weeks. Mean age approximately 59 years, range about 23 to 80; around 80% male. Findings of the study overall: Clonal expansion from baseline to week 6 occurred in both CD4+ and CD8+ T cells. Expansion of clones was among the lowest in partial responders at 0.1-3.0 mg/kg.

V dropped 4 bases and J dropped 6; count of bases not matched to a gene: 3. CDR3 length equals 14 residues. CDR1 is SGHVS and CDR2 is FNYEAQ in the germline V gene. Repertoires were generated with immunoSEQ multiplex PCR, while TCRdb's copy carries only in-frame clones and drops some. The profile shows roughly 70,000 clones, about nine tenths of them singletons. The sequencing here drew on CD4+ or CD8+ T cells sorted from blood, taken in a trial of the OX40 agonist ivuxolimab. The TCR comes from an adult with an advanced solid tumor such as melanoma, head and neck, liver or kidney cancer. The J gene is TRBJ2-2, the V gene TRBV7-6; TRBD1 matches 9 bases. The CDR3 reads CASSSRTGAGELFF. Here the CDR3 DNA reads TGTGCCAGCAGCTCCCGGACAGGGGCCGGGGAGCTGTTTTTT.